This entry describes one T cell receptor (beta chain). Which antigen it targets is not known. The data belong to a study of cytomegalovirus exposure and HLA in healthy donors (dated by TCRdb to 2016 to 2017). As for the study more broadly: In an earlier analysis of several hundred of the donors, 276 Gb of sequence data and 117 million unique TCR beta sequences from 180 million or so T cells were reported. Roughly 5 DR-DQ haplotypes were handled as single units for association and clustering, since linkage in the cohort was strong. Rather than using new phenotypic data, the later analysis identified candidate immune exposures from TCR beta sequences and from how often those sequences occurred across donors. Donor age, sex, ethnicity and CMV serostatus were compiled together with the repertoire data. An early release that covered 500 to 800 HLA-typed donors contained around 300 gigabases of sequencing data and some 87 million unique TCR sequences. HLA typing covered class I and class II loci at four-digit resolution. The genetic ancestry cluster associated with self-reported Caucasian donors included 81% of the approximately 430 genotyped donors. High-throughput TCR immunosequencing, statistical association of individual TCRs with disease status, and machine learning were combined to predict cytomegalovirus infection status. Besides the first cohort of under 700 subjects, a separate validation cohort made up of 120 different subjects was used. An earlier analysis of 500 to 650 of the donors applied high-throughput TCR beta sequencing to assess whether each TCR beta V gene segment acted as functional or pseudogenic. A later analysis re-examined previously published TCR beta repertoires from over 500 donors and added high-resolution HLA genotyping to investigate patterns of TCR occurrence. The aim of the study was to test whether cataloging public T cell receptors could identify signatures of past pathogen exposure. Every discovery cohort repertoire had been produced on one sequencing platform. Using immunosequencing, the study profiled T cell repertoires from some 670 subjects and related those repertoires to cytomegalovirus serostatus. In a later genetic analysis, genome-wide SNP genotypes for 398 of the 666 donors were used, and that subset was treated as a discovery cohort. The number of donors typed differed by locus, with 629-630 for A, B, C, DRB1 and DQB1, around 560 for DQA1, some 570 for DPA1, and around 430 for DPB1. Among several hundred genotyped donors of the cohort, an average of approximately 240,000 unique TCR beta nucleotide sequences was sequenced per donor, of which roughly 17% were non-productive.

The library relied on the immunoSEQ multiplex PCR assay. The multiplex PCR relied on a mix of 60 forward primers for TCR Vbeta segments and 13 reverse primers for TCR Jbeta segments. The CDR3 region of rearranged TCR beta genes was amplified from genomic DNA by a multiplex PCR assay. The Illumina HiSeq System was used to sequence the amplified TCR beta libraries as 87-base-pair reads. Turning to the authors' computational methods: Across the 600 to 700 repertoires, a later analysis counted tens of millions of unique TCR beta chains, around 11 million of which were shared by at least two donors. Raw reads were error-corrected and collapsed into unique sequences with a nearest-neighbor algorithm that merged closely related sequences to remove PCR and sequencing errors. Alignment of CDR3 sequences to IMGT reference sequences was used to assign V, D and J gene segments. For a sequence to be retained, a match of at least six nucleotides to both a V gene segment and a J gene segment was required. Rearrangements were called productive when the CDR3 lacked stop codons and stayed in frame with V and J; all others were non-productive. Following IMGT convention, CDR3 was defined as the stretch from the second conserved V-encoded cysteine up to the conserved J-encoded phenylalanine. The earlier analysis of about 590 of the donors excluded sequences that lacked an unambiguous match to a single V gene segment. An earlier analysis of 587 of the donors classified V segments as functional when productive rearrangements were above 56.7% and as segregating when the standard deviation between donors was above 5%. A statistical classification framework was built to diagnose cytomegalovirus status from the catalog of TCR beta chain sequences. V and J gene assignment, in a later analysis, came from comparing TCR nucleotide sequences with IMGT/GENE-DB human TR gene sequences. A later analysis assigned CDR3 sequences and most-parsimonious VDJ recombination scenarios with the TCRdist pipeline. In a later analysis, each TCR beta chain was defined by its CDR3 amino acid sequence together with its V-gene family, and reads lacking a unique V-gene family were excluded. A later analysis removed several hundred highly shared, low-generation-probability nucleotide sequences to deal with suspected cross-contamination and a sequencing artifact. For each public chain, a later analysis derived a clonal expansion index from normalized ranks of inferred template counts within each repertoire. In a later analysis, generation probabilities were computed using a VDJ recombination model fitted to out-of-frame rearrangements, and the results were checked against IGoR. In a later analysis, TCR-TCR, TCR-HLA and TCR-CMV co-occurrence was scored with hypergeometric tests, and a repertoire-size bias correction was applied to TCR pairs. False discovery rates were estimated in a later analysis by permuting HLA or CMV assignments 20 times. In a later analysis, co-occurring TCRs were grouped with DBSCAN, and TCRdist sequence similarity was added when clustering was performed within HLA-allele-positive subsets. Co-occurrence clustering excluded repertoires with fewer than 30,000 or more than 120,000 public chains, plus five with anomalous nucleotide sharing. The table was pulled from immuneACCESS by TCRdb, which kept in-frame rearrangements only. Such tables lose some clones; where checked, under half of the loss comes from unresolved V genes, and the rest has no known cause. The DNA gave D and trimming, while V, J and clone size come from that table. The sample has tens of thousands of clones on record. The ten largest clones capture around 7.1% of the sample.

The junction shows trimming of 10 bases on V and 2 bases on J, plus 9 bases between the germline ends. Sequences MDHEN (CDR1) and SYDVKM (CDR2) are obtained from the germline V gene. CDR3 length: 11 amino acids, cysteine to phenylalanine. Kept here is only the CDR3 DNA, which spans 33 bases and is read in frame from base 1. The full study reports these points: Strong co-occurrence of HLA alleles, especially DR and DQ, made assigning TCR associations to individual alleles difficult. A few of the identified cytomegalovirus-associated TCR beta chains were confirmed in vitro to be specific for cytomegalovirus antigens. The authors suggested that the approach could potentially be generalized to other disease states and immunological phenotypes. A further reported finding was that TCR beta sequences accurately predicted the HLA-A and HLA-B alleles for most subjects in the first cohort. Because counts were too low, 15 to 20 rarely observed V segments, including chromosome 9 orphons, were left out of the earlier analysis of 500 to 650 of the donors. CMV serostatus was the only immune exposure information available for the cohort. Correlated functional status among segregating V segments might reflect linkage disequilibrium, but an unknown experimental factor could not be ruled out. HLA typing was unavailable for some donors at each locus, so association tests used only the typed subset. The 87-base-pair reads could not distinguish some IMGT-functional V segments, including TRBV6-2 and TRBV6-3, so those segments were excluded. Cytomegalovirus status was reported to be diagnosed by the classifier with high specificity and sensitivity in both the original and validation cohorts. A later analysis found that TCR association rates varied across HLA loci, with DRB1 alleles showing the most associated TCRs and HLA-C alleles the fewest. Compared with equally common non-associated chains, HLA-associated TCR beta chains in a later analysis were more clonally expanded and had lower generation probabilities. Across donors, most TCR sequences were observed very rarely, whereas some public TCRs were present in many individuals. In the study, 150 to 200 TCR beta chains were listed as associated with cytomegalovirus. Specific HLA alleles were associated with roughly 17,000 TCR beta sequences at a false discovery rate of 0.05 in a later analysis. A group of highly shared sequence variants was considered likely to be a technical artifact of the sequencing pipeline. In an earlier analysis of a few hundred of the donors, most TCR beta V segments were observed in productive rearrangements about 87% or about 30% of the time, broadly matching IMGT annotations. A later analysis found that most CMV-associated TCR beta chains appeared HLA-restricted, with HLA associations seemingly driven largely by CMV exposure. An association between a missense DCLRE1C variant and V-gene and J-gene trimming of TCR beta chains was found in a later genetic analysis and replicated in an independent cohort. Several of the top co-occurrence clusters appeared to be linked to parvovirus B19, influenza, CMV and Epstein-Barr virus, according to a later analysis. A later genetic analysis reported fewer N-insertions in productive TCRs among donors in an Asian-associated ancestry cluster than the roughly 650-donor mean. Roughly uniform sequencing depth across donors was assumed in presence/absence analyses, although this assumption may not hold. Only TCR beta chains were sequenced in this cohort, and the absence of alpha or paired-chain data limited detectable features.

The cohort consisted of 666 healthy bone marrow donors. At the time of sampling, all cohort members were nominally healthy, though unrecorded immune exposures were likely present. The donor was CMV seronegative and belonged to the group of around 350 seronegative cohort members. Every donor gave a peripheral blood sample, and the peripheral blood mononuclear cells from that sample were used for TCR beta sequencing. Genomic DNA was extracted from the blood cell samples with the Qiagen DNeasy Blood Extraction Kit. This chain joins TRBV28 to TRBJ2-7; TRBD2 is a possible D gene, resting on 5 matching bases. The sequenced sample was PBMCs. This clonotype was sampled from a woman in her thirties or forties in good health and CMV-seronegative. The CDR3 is CATGLTYEQYF. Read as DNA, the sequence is TGTGCCACAGGACTTACCTACGAGCAGTACTTC.